This TCR beta chain was identified during a study of blood T cell repertoires in COVID-19. Whole-study context: PBMCs, B-cell-depleted T cells, or T cells were the source of the cDNA or gDNA that made up the material.

This clone was seen a handful of times. Using immunoSEQ multiplex PCR, the repertoire was profiled, and TCRdb retains in-frame clones only, with some absent. This table has some 170,000 clones, over 75% appearing once. Germline loops: CDR1 LGHNT, CDR2 FRNRAP. V shed 3 bases and J 9 bases; nucleotides not matched to a gene: 8. There are 15 residues in the CDR3. This sequence was found in a man in his 70s with acute or convalescent COVID-19. The V gene is TRBV12-5, the J gene TRBJ2-1; 10 bases agree with TRBD2. Sequenced: peripheral blood. The CDR3: CASGLGAGGQVEQFF. In DNA form, the CDR3 reads TGTGCTAGTGGTTTAGGAGCGGGGGGGCAGGTTGAGCAGTTCTTC.